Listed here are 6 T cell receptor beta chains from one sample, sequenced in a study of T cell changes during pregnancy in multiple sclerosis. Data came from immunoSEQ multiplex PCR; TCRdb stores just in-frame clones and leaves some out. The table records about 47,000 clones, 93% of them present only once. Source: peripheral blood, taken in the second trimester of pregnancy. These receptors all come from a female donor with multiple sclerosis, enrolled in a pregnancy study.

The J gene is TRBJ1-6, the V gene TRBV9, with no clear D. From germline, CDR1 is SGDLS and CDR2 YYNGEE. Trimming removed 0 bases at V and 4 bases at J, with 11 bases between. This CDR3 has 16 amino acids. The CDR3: CASSVGGSPYNSPLHF. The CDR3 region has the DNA TGTGCCAGCAGCGTAGGTGGGAGCCCTTATAATTCACCCCTCCACTTT.

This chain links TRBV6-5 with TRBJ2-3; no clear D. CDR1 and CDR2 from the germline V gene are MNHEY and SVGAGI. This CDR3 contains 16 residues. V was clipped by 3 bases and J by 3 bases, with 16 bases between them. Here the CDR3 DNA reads TGTGCCAGCAGTTATTACGGCAGACACGAAACAGATACGCAGTATTTT. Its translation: CASSYYGRHETDTQYF.

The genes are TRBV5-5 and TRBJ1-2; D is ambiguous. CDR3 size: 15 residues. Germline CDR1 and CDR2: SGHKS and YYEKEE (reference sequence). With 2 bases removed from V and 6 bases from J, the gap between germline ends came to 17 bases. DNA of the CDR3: TGTGCCAGCAGCTTCATGCGGGCACCTACAGATGGCTACACCTTC. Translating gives CASSFMRAPTDGYTF.

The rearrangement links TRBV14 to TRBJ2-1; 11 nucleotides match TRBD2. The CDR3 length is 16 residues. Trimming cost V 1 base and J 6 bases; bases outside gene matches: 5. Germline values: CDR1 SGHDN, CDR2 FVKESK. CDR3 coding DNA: TGTGCCAGCAGCCAAGTACTAGCGGGAGTCCGCAATGAGCAGTTCTTC. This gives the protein CASSQVLAGVRNEQFF.

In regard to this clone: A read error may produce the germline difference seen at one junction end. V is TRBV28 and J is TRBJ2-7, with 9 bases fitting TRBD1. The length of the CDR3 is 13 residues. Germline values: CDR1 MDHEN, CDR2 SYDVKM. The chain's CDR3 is CASHGTGSSGTAF. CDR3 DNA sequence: TGTGCCAGCCACGGGACAGGGTCAAGTGGAACTGCCTTC.

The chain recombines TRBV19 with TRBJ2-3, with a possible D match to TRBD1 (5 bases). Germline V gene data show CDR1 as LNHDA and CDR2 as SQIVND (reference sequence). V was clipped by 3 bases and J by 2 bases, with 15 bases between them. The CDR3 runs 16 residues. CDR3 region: CASSIRARGYTDTQYF. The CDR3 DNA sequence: TGTGCCAGTAGTATCCGGGCAAGGGGATACACAGATACGCAGTATTTT.